These 28 T cell receptor beta chains were all obtained from the same sample, sequenced in a study of cytomegalovirus exposure and HLA in healthy donors. PCR used 60 Vbeta primers and 13 Jbeta primers. Generated by immunoSEQ multiplex PCR, the TCRdb table keeps only in-frame clones and is missing some. The table lists more than 95,000 clones, 80% of them singletons, with 1.2% in the top ten. Material: PBMCs. The source of these receptors is a female donor in good health and CMV-seronegative.

The V call is TRBV18, the J call TRBJ2-5, with 8 bases lining up with TRBD2. Germline CDR1 and CDR2: KGHSH and LQKENI. V was pared by 8 bases and J by 0 bases, with 5 bases of the junction left unmatched. The CDR3 has 14 amino acids. The CDR3 loop reads CASGGGGNQETQYF. CDR3 bases: TGTGCCAGCGGAGGCGGGGGGAACCAAGAGACCCAGTACTTC.

This chain links TRBV5-4 with TRBJ2-3; 8 nucleotides line up with TRBD2. The CDR3 extends over 15 amino acids. With 4 bases clipped from V and 2 bases from J, the junction kept 6 bases outside the gene matches. Germline V gives CDR1 SGHNT, CDR2 YYREEE (reference sequence). Here the CDR3 reads CASSRLAGPTDTQYF. For the CDR3, the DNA is TGTGCCAGCAGCCGGCTAGCGGGCCCCACAGATACGCAGTATTTT.

V and J are TRBV19 and TRBJ2-3, with D tentatively TRBD2 (5 bases). CDR3 length equals 14 residues. Trimming removed 3 bases from V and 6 bases from J, with 13 bases in between. The V gene's germline CDR1 is LNHDA and CDR2 SQIVND (reference sequence). The CDR3, as DNA: TGTGCCAGTAGTATTGGCGGGTTAGGGGATACGCAGTATTTT. Its protein product is CASSIGGLGDTQYF. Full variable domain (remainder filled in from reference TRBV19 and TRBJ2-3): DGGITQSPKYLFRKEGQNVTLSCEQNLNHDAMYWYRQDPGQGLRLIYYSQIVNDFQKGDIAEGYSVSREKKESFPLTVTSAQKNPTAFYLCASSIGGLGDTQYFGPGTRLTVL.

V and J are TRBV2 and TRBJ2-3; maybe TRBD1 (5 bases). The length of the CDR3 is 13 residues. Between the trimmed V and J ends, which lost 7 bases and 5 bases, there was a span of 13 bases. Germline loops: CDR1 SNHLY, CDR2 FYNNEI. The CDR3 coding sequence is TGTGCCAGCAAGGGGCCGAATATAGATACGCAGTATTTT. Its protein is CASKGPNIDTQYF.

The rearrangement links TRBV7-8 to TRBJ2-7; D might be TRBD1 (7 bases). There are 16 residues in the CDR3. Per the germline V gene, CDR1 is SGHVS and CDR2 is FQNEAQ. V lost 5 bases and J lost 7, with 24 bases in between. CDR3 bases: TGTGCCAGCAGCCCCACCCAGGAGGGGGCGCAGGGTGAGCAGTACTTC. This codes for CASSPTQEGAQGEQYF. The full variable domain, with the rest looked up from reference TRBV7-8 and TRBJ2-7, is GAGVSQSPRYKVAKRGQDVALRCDPISGHVSLFWYQQALGQGPEFLTYFQNEAQLDKSGLPSDRFFAERPEGSVSTLKIQRTQQEDSAVYLCASSPTQEGAQGEQYFGPGTRLTVT.

The rearrangement links TRBV5-6 to TRBJ2-1; 7 nucleotides match TRBD2. This CDR3 region has 14 residues. Germline CDR1 reads SGHDT; CDR2 reads YYEEEE. V shed 6 bases, J shed 4 bases, and the junction held 7 bases outside the gene matches. CDR3 bases: TGTGCCAGCAAAGCGGGGCCCCTTTACAATGAGCAGTTCTTC. Its protein product is CASKAGPLYNEQFF.

The chain is built from TRBV10-3 and TRBJ2-7; D is perhaps TRBD1 (6 bases). The CDR3 is 15 residues long. Germline lookup yields CDR1 ENHRY and CDR2 SYGVKD. V shed 0 bases and J shed 3 bases, with 12 bases lying between them. CDR3 DNA: TGTGCCATCAGTGAGTCGACTCAGGGGATCTACGAGCAGTACTTC. Translating it yields CAISESTQGIYEQYF.

The chain employs TRBV7-3 and TRBJ1-2, with D possibly being TRBD1 (5 bases). Trimming stripped 5 bases from V and 4 bases from J, with 20 bases between. Germline-derived CDR1 and CDR2 are SGHTA and FQGTGA. This CDR3 is 16 amino acids long. The CDR3 nucleotides read TGTGCCAGCAGCCCCGAAGCAGGGCCAAGAGCCTATGGCTACACCTTC. This gives the protein CASSPEAGPRAYGYTF. Based on the CDR3 plus reference TRBV7-3 and TRBJ1-2, the full variable domain is GAGVSQTPSNKVTEKGKYVELRCDPISGHTALYWYRQSLGQGPEFLIYFQGTGAADDSGLPNDRFFAVRPEGSVSTLKIQRTERGDSAVYLCASSPEAGPRAYGYTFGSGTRLTVV.

This clone was seen a handful of times. The chain is built from TRBV30 and TRBJ1-6; 7 bases line up with TRBD1. The V segment lost 1 base and the J segment 10 bases; nucleotides outside the gene matches: 7. The germline V gene encodes CDR1 GTSNPN and CDR2 SVGIG (reference sequence). The CDR3 is made up of 14 amino acids. CDR3 nucleotides: TGTGCCTGGAGTGGGAGACAGGGTTGGTCACCCCTCCACTTT. Its protein is CAWSGRQGWSPLHF.

The chain uses TRBV6-5 and TRBJ1-2; D unresolved. Germline loops: CDR1 MNHEY, CDR2 SVGAGI. The ends were cut back, 0 bases at V and 4 bases at J, with 6 bases in the middle. The CDR3 runs to 13 residues. This CDR3 is CASSYSRTYGYTF. CDR3 DNA: TGTGCCAGCAGTTACTCGCGAACCTATGGCTACACCTTC.

This clone appeared once. V is TRBV5-1 and J is TRBJ2-3, with 8 bases fitting TRBD2. Germline-derived CDR1 and CDR2 are SGHRS and YFSETQ. V shed 5 bases and J 4 bases; nucleotides not matched to a gene: 9. CDR3 length: 15 residues. The CDR3, as DNA: TGCGCCAGCAGTCGGGCTAGCGGGCGCGCAGATACGCAGTATTTT. Protein: CASSRASGRADTQYF.

The gene calls are TRBV6-1 and TRBJ2-7; 8 bases agree with TRBD1. Germline CDR1 and CDR2: MNHNS and SASEGT. The CDR3 covers 14 residues. In DNA, the CDR3 is TGTGCAACCCTCCCCGGGACAGGCCGGCTAGAGCAGTACTTC. It is translated as CATLPGTGRLEQYF.

This rearrangement joins TRBV30 to TRBJ2-1; 11 bases align to TRBD2. Germline CDR1 GTSNPN, CDR2 SVGIG (reference sequence). The CDR3 runs 16 residues. J gave up 8 bases and V 0 bases, and 9 bases lay outside the gene matches. The CDR3: CAWSVLLAGVGHEQFF. DNA of the CDR3: TGTGCCTGGAGTGTCTTACTAGCGGGAGTGGGTCATGAGCAGTTCTTC.

This clone was found once. The J gene is TRBJ2-1, the V gene TRBV7-6; 16 bases agree with TRBD2. V lost 4 bases and J lost 6; bases outside the gene matches: 3. The CDR3 runs 16 residues. Germline lookup yields CDR1 SGHVS and CDR2 FNYEAQ. The CDR3 protein is CASSSGLAGGVNEQFF. CDR3 sequence (DNA): TGTGCCAGCAGCTCGGGACTAGCGGGGGGGGTCAATGAGCAGTTCTTC.

This clone was seen once. DNA for the CDR3: TGTGCCAGCAGCCCCAGGACTAGATCGCCCGAGCAGTACTTC. Translated, it gives CASSPRTRSPEQYF. V usage is TRBV5-6 and J usage is TRBJ2-7, with 7 bases identical to TRBD2. V gave up 4 bases and J gave up 6 bases; unmatched junction bases: 10. The CDR3 is 14 amino acids. Germline V gene sequence: CDR1 SGHDT, CDR2 YYEEEE.

This clone occurred once. The chain joins TRBV14 to TRBJ2-3; 8 bases map to TRBD2. Germline values: CDR1 SGHDN, CDR2 FVKESK. Trimming cost V 0 bases and J 1 base; bases outside gene matches: 9. CDR3 length: 18 amino acids. CDR3 protein: CASSQEEFSGARTDTQYF. For the CDR3, the DNA is TGTGCCAGCAGCCAAGAGGAGTTTAGCGGGGCCCGCACAGATACGCAGTATTTT.

The genes are TRBV19 and TRBJ2-1, with D perhaps TRBD1 (6 bases). Germline CDR1 is LNHDA and CDR2 is SQIVND (reference sequence). The CDR3 contains 13 residues. V lost 9 bases and J lost 9, with 18 bases in between. The CDR3 region is CASADSFLGEQFF. In DNA, the CDR3 is TGTGCCAGCGCGGACAGTTTCCTGGGTGAGCAGTTCTTC.

This chain joins TRBV6-5 and TRBJ1-1; D is unresolved. Trimming removed 8 bases from V and 2 bases from J, with 12 bases in between. The CDR3 has 13 residues. Germline CDR1 reads MNHEY; CDR2 reads SVGAGI. The CDR3 reads CASFIRPNTEAFF. The CDR3 DNA follows: TGTGCCAGCTTTATCAGGCCCAACACTGAAGCTTTCTTT.

This CDR3 reads CASSLRLGAAFYEQYF. As DNA, the CDR3 is TGTGCCAGCAGCCTCAGGCTAGGAGCGGCCTTCTACGAGCAGTACTTC. This chain uses TRBV28 with TRBJ2-7, with D perhaps TRBD2 (5 bases). Trimming cost V 6 bases and J 3 bases, with 21 bases left between them. CDR1 is MDHEN, CDR2 SYDVKM, per germline. This CDR3 contains 16 residues.

The chain recombines TRBV11-3 with TRBJ2-5, with 7 bases fitting TRBD2. The end of the DNA fits TRBJ2-7 better, so the J call may be wrong. The CDR3 consists of 14 residues. Per the germline V gene, CDR1 is SGHNT and CDR2 is YENEEA. The CDR3 DNA sequence: TGTGCCAGCAGCTACCGGGGGGATTCCTACGAGCAGTACTTC. Its translation: CASSYRGDSYEQYF.

This rearrangement joins TRBV23-1 to TRBJ2-1; TRBD1 might be the D (5 bases). TRBV23-1 is known as an ORF, though its function is uncertain. V was cut by 3 bases and J by 8 bases, with 8 bases left in between. The CDR3 is made up of 12 amino acids. The CDR3 coding sequence is TGCGCCAGCAGTCACAGGGCCCATGAGCAGTTCTTC. Protein: CASSHRAHEQFF.

This clone was found a few times. The J gene is TRBJ1-1, the V gene TRBV7-6; D possibly corresponds to TRBD1 (6 bases). V lost 4 bases, J lost 10 bases, and 19 bases lay in between. The CDR3 consists of 14 residues. Germline V gene sequence: CDR1 SGHVS, CDR2 FNYEAQ. The CDR3 protein is CASSSGWGGEGAFF. The CDR3 nucleotides read TGTGCCAGCAGCTCTGGATGGGGGGGCGAGGGAGCTTTCTTT. Combining the CDR3 with reference TRBV7-6 and TRBJ1-1 gives the whole variable domain GAGVSQSPRYKVTKRGQDVALRCDPISGHVSLYWYRQALGQGPEFLTYFNYEAQQDKSGLPNDRFSAERPEGSISTLTIQRTEQRDSAMYRCASSSGWGGEGAFFGQGTRLTVV.

This chain connects TRBV11-1 to TRBJ2-7, with a possible D match to TRBD2 (7 bases). CDR1 and CDR2 from the germline V gene are SGHAT and FQDESV (reference sequence). V was shortened by 5 bases and J by 3 bases, with 17 bases between the two germline ends. The CDR3 totals 15 residues. CDR3 in amino acids: CASSPRGAPFYEQYF. CDR3 sequence (DNA): TGTGCCAGCAGCCCCCGGGGGGCACCCTTCTACGAGCAGTACTTC.

The rearrangement links TRBV30 to TRBJ1-1, with 8 bases that match TRBD1. The CDR3 length is 15 residues. From germline, CDR1 is GTSNPN and CDR2 SVGIG (reference sequence). V gave up 3 bases and J gave up 4 bases; unmatched junction bases: 10. Here the CDR3 reads CAWRVQGAFRTEAFF. The CDR3 region has the DNA TGTGCCTGGAGAGTTCAGGGGGCTTTTCGCACTGAAGCTTTCTTT.

This clone was seen a handful of times. The rearrangement joins TRBV25-1 to TRBJ2-5; a weak D match, TRBD2 (5 bases). The germline CDR1 and CDR2 sequences are MGHDK and SYGVNS. Trimming cost V 3 bases and J 10 bases, with 15 bases left between them. The CDR3 covers 13 residues. CDR3 DNA sequence: TGTGCCAGCAGTGAGTTAACGGCCCGGGACCAGTACTTC. Its translation is CASSELTARDQYF.

The V call is TRBV5-1, the J call TRBJ2-1; D unclear. CDR1 SGHRS and CDR2 YFSETQ come from the germline V gene. The CDR3 totals 12 residues. V was trimmed by 1 base and J by 7 bases, leaving 6 bases between them. CDR3 coding DNA: TGCGCCAGCAGCTTGATAGAAAATGAGCAGTTCTTC. It is translated as CASSLIENEQFF.

The chain carries TRBV5-1 and TRBJ1-6; D not resolved. The CDR3 is 13 residues long. V lost 1 base to trimming and J lost 8 bases, with 7 bases between them. Germline V gene lookup returns CDR1 SGHRS and CDR2 YFSETQ. The CDR3 is CASSLSPDSPLHF. As DNA, the CDR3 is TGCGCCAGCAGCTTGTCTCCGGATTCACCCCTCCACTTT. Together with reference TRBV5-1 and TRBJ1-6, the CDR3 gives the full variable domain: KAGVTQTPRYLIKTRGQQVTLSCSPISGHRSVSWYQQTPGQGLQFLFEYFSETQRNKGNFPGRFSGRQFSNSRSEMNVSTLELGDSALYLCASSLSPDSPLHFGNGTRLTVT.

This sequence joins TRBV6-1 and TRBJ1-4, with no clear D. V was cut by 10 bases and J by 4 bases, with 7 bases left in between. This CDR3 contains 11 residues. Germline values: CDR1 MNHNS, CDR2 SASEGT. The CDR3 region is CATRLNEKLFF. Here the CDR3 DNA reads TGTGCCACCCGACTTAATGAAAAACTGTTTTTT.